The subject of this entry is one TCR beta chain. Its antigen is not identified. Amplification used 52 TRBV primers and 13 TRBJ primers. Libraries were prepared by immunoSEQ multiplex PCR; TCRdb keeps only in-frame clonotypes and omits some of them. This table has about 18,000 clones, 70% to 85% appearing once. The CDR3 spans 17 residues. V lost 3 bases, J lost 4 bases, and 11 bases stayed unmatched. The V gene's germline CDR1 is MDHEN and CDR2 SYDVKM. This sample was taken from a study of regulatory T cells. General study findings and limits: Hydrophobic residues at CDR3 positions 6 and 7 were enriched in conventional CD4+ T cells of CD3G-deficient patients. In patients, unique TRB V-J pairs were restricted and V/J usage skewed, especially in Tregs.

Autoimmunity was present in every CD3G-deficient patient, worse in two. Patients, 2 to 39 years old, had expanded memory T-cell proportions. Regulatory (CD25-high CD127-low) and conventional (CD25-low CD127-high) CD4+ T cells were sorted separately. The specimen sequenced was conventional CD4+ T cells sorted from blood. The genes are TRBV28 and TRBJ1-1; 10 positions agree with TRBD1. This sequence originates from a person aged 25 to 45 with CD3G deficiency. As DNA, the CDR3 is TGTGCCAGCAGTTTTGGCGGGACAGGGGTTTTTGGCACTGAAGCTTTCTTT. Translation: CASSFGGTGVFGTEAFF.